This T cell receptor (beta chain) is drawn from a study of blood T cell repertoires in COVID-19. Study-wide background: PBMCs, B-cell-depleted T cells, or T cells were the source of the cDNA or gDNA that made up the material.

There are 13 residues in the CDR3. J gave up 14 bases and V 0 bases, and 6 bases lay outside the gene matches. CDR1 and CDR2 from the germline V gene are KGHSH and LQKENI. Authors' analysis steps: Nucleated cell counts were estimated from reference gene primer amplification. Produced via immunoSEQ multiplex PCR; TCRdb's table is partial and in-frame only. That table supplies the V and J calls and clone size; D and trimming were determined from the DNA. Of 100,000 or so clones listed, about 77% were seen once; the top ten hold about 12%. The TCR comes from a woman aged 70-85 years with acute or convalescent COVID-19. The chain combines TRBV18 with TRBJ1-4; the match to TRBD1 covers 7 bases. The sequenced sample consisted of peripheral blood. The CDR3 region is CASSPPFSGGLFF. CDR3 DNA sequence: TGTGCCAGCTCACCACCTTTTTCAGGGGGGCTGTTTTTT.